Included here is one TCR beta chain sequence, with context. CDR1 and CDR2 (germline): SGDLS, YYNGEE. V was pared by 0 bases and J by 2 bases, with 9 bases between. This CDR3 has 14 amino acids. This sample is drawn from a study of shared clonotypes between healthy human individuals. Some clones are missing from TCRdb's copy, which holds only in-frame ones; the method was immunoSEQ multiplex PCR. The table has over 850,000 clones, 75% to 85% seen once. The sequencing input was memory CD4+ T cells from PBMCs. Documented subset: CD45RA-negative fraction. This chain joins TRBV9 and TRBJ2-7; D is uncertain. The sequence was collected from a man aged 18 to 35 in good health. Some clones in this sample may be carry-over from other donors' samples. The CDR3: CASSVGVVPYEQYF. The CDR3 DNA reads as TGTGCCAGCAGCGTAGGGGTAGTCCCCTACGAGCAGTACTTC.